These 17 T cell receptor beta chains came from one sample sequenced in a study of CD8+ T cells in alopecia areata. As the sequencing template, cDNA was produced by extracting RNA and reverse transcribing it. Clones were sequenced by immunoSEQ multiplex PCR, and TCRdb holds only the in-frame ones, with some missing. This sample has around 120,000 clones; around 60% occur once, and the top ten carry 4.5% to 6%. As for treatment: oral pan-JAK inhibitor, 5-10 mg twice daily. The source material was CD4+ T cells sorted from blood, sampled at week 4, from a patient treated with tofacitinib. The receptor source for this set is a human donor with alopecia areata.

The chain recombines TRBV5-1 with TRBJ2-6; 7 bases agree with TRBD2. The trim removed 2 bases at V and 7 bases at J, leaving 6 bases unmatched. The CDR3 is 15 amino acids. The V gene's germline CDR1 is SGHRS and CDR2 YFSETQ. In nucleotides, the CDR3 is TGCGCCAGCAGCTTACTAGCGATCGAAGCCAACGTCCTGACTTTC. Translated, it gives CASSLLAIEANVLTF.

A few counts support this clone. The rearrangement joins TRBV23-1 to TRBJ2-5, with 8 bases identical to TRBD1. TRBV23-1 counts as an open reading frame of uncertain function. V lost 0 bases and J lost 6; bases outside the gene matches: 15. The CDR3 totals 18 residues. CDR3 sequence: CASSQSATPTGVRKTQYF. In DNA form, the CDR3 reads TGCGCCAGCAGTCAATCTGCCACCCCGACAGGGGTACGGAAGACCCAGTACTTC.

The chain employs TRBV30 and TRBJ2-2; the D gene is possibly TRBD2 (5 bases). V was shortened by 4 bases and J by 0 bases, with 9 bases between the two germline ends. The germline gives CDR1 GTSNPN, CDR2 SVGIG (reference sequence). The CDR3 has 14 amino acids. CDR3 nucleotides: TGTGCCTGGACAATGACTACGAACACCGGGGAGCTGTTTTTT. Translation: CAWTMTTNTGELFF.

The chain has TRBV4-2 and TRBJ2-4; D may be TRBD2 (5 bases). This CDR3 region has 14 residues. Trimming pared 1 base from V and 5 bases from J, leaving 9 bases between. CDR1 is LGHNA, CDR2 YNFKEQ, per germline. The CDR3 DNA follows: TGTGCCAGCAGCCAAGGAGGGCGAGAAAACATTCAGTACTTC. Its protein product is CASSQGGRENIQYF.

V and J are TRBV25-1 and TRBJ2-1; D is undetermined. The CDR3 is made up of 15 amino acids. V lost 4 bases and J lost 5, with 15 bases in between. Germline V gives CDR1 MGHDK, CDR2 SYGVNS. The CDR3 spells CASSVLSAADNEQFF. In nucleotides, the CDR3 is TGTGCCAGCAGTGTATTGAGCGCCGCCGACAATGAGCAGTTCTTC.

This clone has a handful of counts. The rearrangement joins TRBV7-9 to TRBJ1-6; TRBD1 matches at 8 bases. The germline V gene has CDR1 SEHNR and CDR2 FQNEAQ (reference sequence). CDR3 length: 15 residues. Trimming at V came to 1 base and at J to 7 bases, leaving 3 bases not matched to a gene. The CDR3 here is CASSLDRGVNSPLHF. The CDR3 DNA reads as TGTGCCAGCAGCTTAGACAGGGGGGTAAATTCACCCCTCCACTTT.

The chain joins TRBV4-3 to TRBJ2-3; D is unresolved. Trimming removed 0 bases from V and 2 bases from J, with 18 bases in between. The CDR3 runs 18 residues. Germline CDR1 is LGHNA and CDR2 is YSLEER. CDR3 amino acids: CASSQDPWLVKVTDTQYF. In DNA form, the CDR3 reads TGCGCCAGCAGCCAAGACCCCTGGCTAGTCAAAGTCACAGATACGCAGTATTTT.

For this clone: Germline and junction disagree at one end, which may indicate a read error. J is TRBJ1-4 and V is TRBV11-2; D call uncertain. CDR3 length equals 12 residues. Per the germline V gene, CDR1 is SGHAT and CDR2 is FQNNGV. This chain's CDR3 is CASSFQLGKTSF. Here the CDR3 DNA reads TGTGCCAGCAGCTTTCAATTAGGGAAAACTAGTTTT.

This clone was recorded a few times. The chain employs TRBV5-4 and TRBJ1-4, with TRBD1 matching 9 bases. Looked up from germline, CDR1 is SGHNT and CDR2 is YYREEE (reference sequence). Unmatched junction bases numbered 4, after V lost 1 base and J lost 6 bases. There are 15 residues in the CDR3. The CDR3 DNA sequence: TGTGCCAGCAGCTTGCGGACAGGGGTTGATGAAAAACTGTTTTTT. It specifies CASSLRTGVDEKLFF. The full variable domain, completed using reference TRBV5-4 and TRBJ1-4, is ETGVTQSPTHLIKTRGQQVTLRCSSQSGHNTVSWYQQALGQGPQFIFQYYREEENGRGNFPPRFSGLQFPNYSSELNVNALELDDSALYLCASSLRTGVDEKLFFGSGTQLSVL.

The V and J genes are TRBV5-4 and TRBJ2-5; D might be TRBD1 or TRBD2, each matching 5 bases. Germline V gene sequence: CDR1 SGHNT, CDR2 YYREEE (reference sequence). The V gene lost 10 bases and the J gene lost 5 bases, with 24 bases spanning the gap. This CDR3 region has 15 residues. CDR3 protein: CAWRPALTEGETQYF. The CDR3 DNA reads TGTGCCTGGAGACCGGCTCTGACCGAGGGGGAGACCCAGTACTTC. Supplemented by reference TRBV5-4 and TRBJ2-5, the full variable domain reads ETGVTQSPTHLIKTRGQQVTLRCSSQSGHNTVSWYQQALGQGPQFIFQYYREEENGRGNFPPRFSGLQFPNYSSELNVNALELDDSALYLCAWRPALTEGETQYFGPGTRLLVL.

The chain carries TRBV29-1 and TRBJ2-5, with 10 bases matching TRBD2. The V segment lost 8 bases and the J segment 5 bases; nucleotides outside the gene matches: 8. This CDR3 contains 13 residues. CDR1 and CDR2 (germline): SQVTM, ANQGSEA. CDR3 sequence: CSTMKTSGETQYF. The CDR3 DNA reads TGCAGCACCATGAAGACTAGCGGGGAGACCCAGTACTTC.

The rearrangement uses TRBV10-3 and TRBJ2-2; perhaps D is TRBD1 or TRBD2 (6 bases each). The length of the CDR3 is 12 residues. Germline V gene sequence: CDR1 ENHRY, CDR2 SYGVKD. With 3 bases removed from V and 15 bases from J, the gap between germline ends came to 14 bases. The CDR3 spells CAISDGRGQVFF. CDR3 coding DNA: TGTGCCATCAGTGACGGACGGGGGCAGGTGTTTTTT.

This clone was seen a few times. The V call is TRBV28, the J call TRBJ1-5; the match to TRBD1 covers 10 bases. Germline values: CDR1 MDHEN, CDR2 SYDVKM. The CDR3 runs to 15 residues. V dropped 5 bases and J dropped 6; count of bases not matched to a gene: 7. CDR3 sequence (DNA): TGTGCCAGCAGTACCTCCGGGACAGGGGTTCAGCCCCAGCATTTT. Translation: CASSTSGTGVQPQHF.

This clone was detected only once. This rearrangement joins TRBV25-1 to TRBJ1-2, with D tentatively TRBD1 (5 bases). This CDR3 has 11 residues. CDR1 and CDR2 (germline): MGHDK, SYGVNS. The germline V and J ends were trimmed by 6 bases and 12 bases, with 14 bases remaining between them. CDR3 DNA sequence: TGTGCCAGCAGCGAGCGGGGCGCAAACACCTTC. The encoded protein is CASSERGANTF.

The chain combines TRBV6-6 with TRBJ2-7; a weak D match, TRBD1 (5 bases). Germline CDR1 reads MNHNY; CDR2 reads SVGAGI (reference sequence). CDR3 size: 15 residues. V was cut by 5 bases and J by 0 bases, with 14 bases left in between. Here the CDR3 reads CASSLQDPSSYEQYF. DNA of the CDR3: TGTGCCAGCAGTCTACAGGACCCGAGCTCCTACGAGCAGTACTTC.

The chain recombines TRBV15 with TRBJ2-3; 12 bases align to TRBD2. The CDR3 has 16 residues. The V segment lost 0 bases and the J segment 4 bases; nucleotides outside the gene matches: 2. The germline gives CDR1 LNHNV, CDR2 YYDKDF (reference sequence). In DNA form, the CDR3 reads TGTGCCACCAGCAGAGAGACTAGCGGGGGTTCAGATACGCAGTATTTT. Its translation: CATSRETSGGSDTQYF.

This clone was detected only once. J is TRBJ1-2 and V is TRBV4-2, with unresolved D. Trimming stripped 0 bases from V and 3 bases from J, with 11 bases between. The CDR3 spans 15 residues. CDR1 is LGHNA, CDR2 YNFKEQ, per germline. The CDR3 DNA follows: TGTGCCAGCAGCCAAGATTGGGCGGGCCACTATGGCTACACCTTC. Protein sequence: CASSQDWAGHYGYTF.